This TCR beta chain came from a study of blood T cell repertoires in COVID-19. As for the study in general: T cells, B-cell-depleted T cells, or PBMCs provided the cDNA or gDNA that served as material.

CDR1 is GTSNPN, CDR2 SVGIG, per germline (reference sequence). The CDR3 loop spans 15 amino acids. V was pared by 0 bases and J by 5 bases, with 16 bases between. Assay used: immunoSEQ multiplex PCR; TCRdb lists only in-frame clones, some missing. The data show 300,000 to 450,000 clones, more than 75% seen once. The source of this sequence is a human donor with acute or convalescent COVID-19. The donor label of this sample is uncertain. Sequencing was carried out using peripheral blood. This rearrangement joins TRBV30 to TRBJ1-1; TRBD1 might be the D (6 bases). CDR3 sequence: CAWSVGVGGATEAFF. The CDR3 nucleotides read TGTGCCTGGAGTGTTGGGGTTGGGGGCGCGACTGAAGCTTTCTTT.